Each of the 28 T cell receptor beta chains below was sequenced from the same sample in a study of control samples from healthy donors and cancer patients (TCRdb year 2020). Library creation used the immunoSEQ multiplex PCR assay. Imported from immuneACCESS, the table was reduced by TCRdb to in-frame sequences with V and J called. These copies leave out some clones; in studies compared against another copy, an unresolved V gene accounts for under half, and the cause of the remainder is not known. The sample records approximately 170,000 clones, around 95% of which are singletons. The leading ten clones occupy approximately 4% of the sample. The specimen sequenced was blood. The receptors were sampled from a woman aged 60-70 years in good health.

The V call is TRBV3-1 (or the pseudogene TRBV3-2), the J call TRBJ1-4; D gene ambiguous. Germline lookup yields CDR1 LGHDT and CDR2 YNNKEL (reference sequence). With 4 bases removed from V and 0 bases from J, the gap between germline ends came to 9 bases. CDR3 size: 15 residues. The CDR3 sequence is CASSPDSPTNEKLFF. The CDR3 nucleotides are TGTGCCAGCAGCCCGGACTCCCCAACTAATGAAAAACTGTTTTTT.

This clone was recorded only once. The J gene is TRBJ1-1, the V gene TRBV5-6; D is ambiguous. The CDR3 spans 17 residues. V lost 4 bases and J lost 4, with 23 bases in between. Germline CDR1 SGHDT, CDR2 YYEEEE. The CDR3 DNA reads TGTGCCAGCAGCCCTGCAATTTGGAGGGAGGTGGGCACTGAAGCTTTCTTT. Its protein is CASSPAIWREVGTEAFF.

The chain combines TRBV12-5 with TRBJ2-7; TRBD2 agrees at 9 bases. The V gene end was trimmed by 0 bases and the J gene end by 2 bases; junction bases not matched to a gene: 2. The CDR3 is made up of 15 amino acids. Germline lookup yields CDR1 LGHNT and CDR2 FRNRAP. CDR3 in DNA: TGTGCTAGTGGTTTGGTAGGCGGGGGGGCCTACGAGCAGTACTTC. This codes for CASGLVGGGAYEQYF.

The chain uses TRBV6-5 and TRBJ1-2; D possibly corresponds to TRBD1 (6 bases). This CDR3 has 14 amino acids. The ends were cut back, 2 bases at V and 3 bases at J, with 10 bases in the middle. The germline gives CDR1 MNHEY, CDR2 SVGAGI. The CDR3, as DNA: TGTGCCAGCAGTTACAGGGGGAATTACTATGGCTACACCTTC. Translated: CASSYRGNYYGYTF.

This clone was counted a single time. This chain connects TRBV24-1 to TRBJ1-5; tentatively, D is TRBD1 (6 bases). Trimming took off 3 bases at V and 9 bases at J, with 14 bases between the two ends. This CDR3 contains 14 residues. Germline CDR1 is KGHDR and CDR2 is SFDVKD. CDR3 amino acids: CATSDTTATGPQHF. The CDR3 DNA reads TGTGCCACCAGTGATACGACCGCGACAGGGCCCCAGCATTTT.

This clone was seen just once. The chain combines TRBV7-9 with TRBJ2-5, with D perhaps TRBD2 (7 bases). V was cut by 3 bases and J by 5 bases, with 10 bases left in between. Germline CDR1 reads SEHNR; CDR2 reads FQNEAQ (reference sequence). The CDR3 runs 13 residues. Here the CDR3 DNA reads TGTGCCAGCAGCTTCCGGGGGGCTGAGACCCAGTACTTC. This encodes CASSFRGAETQYF.

This chain links TRBV29-1 with TRBJ2-2; 9 positions match TRBD1. Germline V gene sequence: CDR1 SQVTM, CDR2 ANQGSEA. With V trimmed by 6 bases and J by 3 bases, 5 bases remained unmatched. CDR3 length equals 14 residues. Written as DNA, the CDR3 is TGCAGCGTGGGACGGGACAGGGACACCGGGGAGCTGTTTTTT. Protein product: CSVGRDRDTGELFF.

The V call is TRBV9, the J call TRBJ2-3; D unclear. The CDR3 length is 16 residues. Germline V lookup: CDR1 SGDLS, CDR2 YYNGEE. The ends were cut back, 0 bases at V and 0 bases at J, with 11 bases in the middle. As DNA, the CDR3 is TGTGCCAGCAGCGTAGCCCCGAGGCAGAGCACAGATACGCAGTATTTT. Translated: CASSVAPRQSTDTQYF.

The chain couples TRBV5-1 to TRBJ2-1, with 11 bases identical to TRBD2. This CDR3 comprises 15 residues. Looked up from germline, CDR1 is SGHRS and CDR2 is YFSETQ. J lost 7 bases, V lost 7 bases, and 10 bases had no gene match. This CDR3 reads CASGPVAGGINEQFF. The CDR3 DNA reads TGCGCCAGCGGGCCCGTAGCGGGGGGGATAAATGAGCAGTTCTTC.

The rearrangement joins TRBV7-8 to TRBJ1-1; D remains ambiguous. V was pared by 0 bases and J by 4 bases, with 3 bases between. Germline V gene data show CDR1 as SGHVS and CDR2 as FQNEAQ. The CDR3 contains 12 residues. Written as DNA, the CDR3 is TGTGCCAGCAGCTTAGCGCTCACTGAAGCTTTCTTT. Translating it yields CASSLALTEAFF.

The V gene is TRBV7-9, the J gene TRBJ2-2; D could derive from TRBD1 or TRBD2 (5 bases each). The CDR3 sequence is 17 residues long. Germline CDR1 and CDR2: SEHNR and FQNEAQ (reference sequence). Trimming removed 3 bases from V and 8 bases from J, with 22 bases in between. As DNA, the CDR3 is TGTGCCAGCAGCTTGCAAAGTCCGGGACCCCAGAGGGGGGAGCTGTTTTTT. It specifies CASSLQSPGPQRGELFF. Based on the CDR3 plus reference TRBV7-9 and TRBJ2-2, the full variable domain is DTGVSQNPRHKITKRGQNVTFRCDPISEHNRLYWYRQTLGQGPEFLTYFQNEAQLEKSRLLSDRFSAERPKGSFSTLEIQRTEQGDSAMYLCASSLQSPGPQRGELFFGEGSRLTVL.

The chain links TRBV7-9 to TRBJ1-2; weak D call: TRBD1 (5 bases). The CDR3 covers 15 residues. V dropped 5 bases and J dropped 2 bases, with 15 bases sitting between them. Per the germline V gene, CDR1 is SEHNR and CDR2 is FQNEAQ (reference sequence). CDR3 DNA: TGTGCCAGCAGCCCGGGGACCGCGTCAAACTATGGCTACACCTTC. This codes for CASSPGTASNYGYTF.

The J gene is TRBJ2-3, the V gene TRBV5-8; D not resolved. CDR1 SGHTS and CDR2 YDEGEE come from the germline V gene. This CDR3 contains 13 residues. Between the trimmed V and J ends, which lost 0 bases and 5 bases, there was a span of 7 bases. CDR3 sequence (DNA): TGTGCCAGCAGCTTGGGGAGTGGAGATACGCAGTATTTT. Translating gives CASSLGSGDTQYF.

The CDR3 spells CASSDFGGEQFF. The CDR3 nucleotides are TGTGCCAGTAGCGATTTTGGGGGTGAGCAGTTCTTC. The V and J genes are TRBV7-9 and TRBJ2-1; possibly TRBD1 or TRBD2 for D (5 bases each). This CDR3 is built from 12 residues. The germline V gene has CDR1 SEHNR and CDR2 FQNEAQ (reference sequence). The germline V and J ends were trimmed by 9 bases and 9 bases, with 15 bases remaining between them.

This CDR3 is CASSSVWTETQYF. CDR3 sequence (DNA): TGTGCCAGCAGCTCTGTATGGACGGAGACCCAGTACTTC. This chain uses TRBV7-2 with TRBJ2-5; D is uncertain. CDR1 and CDR2 (germline): SGHTA, FQGNSA. V shed 4 bases and J shed 5 bases, with 11 bases lying between them. The length of the CDR3 is 13 residues.

This sequence joins TRBV7-2 and TRBJ1-1; unclear D gene. Looked up from germline, CDR1 is SGHTA and CDR2 is FQGNSA. The CDR3 length is 13 residues. V was cut by 6 bases and J by 0 bases, with 8 bases left in between. DNA for the CDR3: TGTGCCAGCAGGAGGGTTTTGAACACTGAAGCTTTCTTT. Translated: CASRRVLNTEAFF.

The chain has TRBV21-1 and TRBJ1-6. TRBV21-1 is a known pseudogene. CDR3 length: 19 amino acids. CDR3 DNA sequence: TGTGCCAGCAGCAACCGCTCGCGGGAGAGGGCTACATCTAATTCACCCCTCCACTTT. Translated: CASSNRSRERATSNSPLHF.

The chain links TRBV4-3 to TRBJ1-6, with D maybe TRBD1 (5 bases). The length of the CDR3 is 19 residues. Germline CDR1 reads LGHNA; CDR2 reads YSLEER. V lost 0 bases and J lost 1, with 16 bases in between. This chain's CDR3 is CASSQDMVRVGSYNSPLHF. The CDR3 DNA reads TGCGCCAGCAGCCAAGATATGGTCAGGGTAGGGTCCTATAATTCACCCCTCCACTTT.

The chain is built from TRBV7-9 and TRBJ1-5; 7 nucleotides match TRBD1. The CDR3 is 16 amino acids. Trimming removed 1 base from V and 3 bases from J; junction bases left unmatched: 6. The V gene's germline CDR1 is SEHNR and CDR2 FQNEAQ (reference sequence). CDR3 sequence: CASSLVSGGYNQPQHF. DNA of the CDR3: TGTGCCAGCAGCTTAGTGTCAGGGGGTTACAATCAGCCCCAGCATTTT.

The rearrangement joins TRBV5-4 to TRBJ2-2, with TRBD2 identical over 15 bases. Germline CDR1 and CDR2: SGHNT and YYREEE (reference sequence). Trimming at V came to 3 bases and at J to 4 bases, leaving 7 bases not matched to a gene. CDR3 length: 18 amino acids. The CDR3 here is CASSSGLAGGPGTGELFF. The CDR3 bases are TGTGCCAGCAGCTCCGGACTAGCGGGGGGGCCGGGCACCGGGGAGCTGTTTTTT.

This chain joins TRBV27 and TRBJ1-2; 11 bases are shared with TRBD1. Trimming removed 5 bases from V and 8 bases from J; junction bases left unmatched: 19. This CDR3 spans 18 amino acids. Germline loops: CDR1 MNHEY, CDR2 SMNVEV (reference sequence). The chain's CDR3 is CASSLHQKDRGRLGGYTF. Written as DNA, the CDR3 is TGTGCCAGCAGTCTCCACCAAAAGGACAGGGGGCGGCTGGGCGGCTACACCTTC.

This chain joins TRBV6-6 and TRBJ2-7; 9 positions match TRBD2. This CDR3 is 15 amino acids long. V shed 5 bases, J shed 0 bases, and the junction held 5 bases outside the gene matches. The germline V gene has CDR1 MNHNY and CDR2 SVGAGI (reference sequence). CDR3 sequence (DNA): TGTGCCAGCAGTGACGCGGGGGGGCTCTCCTACGAGCAGTACTTC. Protein: CASSDAGGLSYEQYF.

This chain uses TRBV30 with TRBJ1-6; D is possibly TRBD1 (6 bases). The CDR3 loop spans 15 amino acids. V was trimmed by 0 bases and J by 7 bases, leaving 13 bases between them. CDR1 and CDR2 from the germline V gene are GTSNPN and SVGIG (reference sequence). Written as DNA, the CDR3 is TGTGCCTGGAGTGTAGATTGGCAGGGGAATTCACCCCTCCACTTT. Amino acids: CAWSVDWQGNSPLHF.

V is TRBV4-3 and J is TRBJ2-1; a weak D match, TRBD2 (6 bases). From germline, CDR1 is LGHNA and CDR2 YSLEER. V was clipped by 0 bases and J by 4 bases, with 10 bases between them. The CDR3 loop spans 15 amino acids. The CDR3 loop is CASSQEGLSYNEQFF. Written as DNA, the CDR3 is TGCGCCAGCAGCCAAGAGGGACTCTCTTACAATGAGCAGTTCTTC.

The V call is TRBV11-2, the J call TRBJ2-7; D remains ambiguous. The ends were cut back, 5 bases at V and 0 bases at J, with 8 bases in the middle. The germline V gene encodes CDR1 SGHAT and CDR2 FQNNGV. The CDR3 has 13 residues. The CDR3 sequence: CASSRVVSYEQYF. CDR3 bases: TGTGCCAGCAGCCGAGTAGTCTCCTACGAGCAGTACTTC.

V gene TRBV2 combines with J gene TRBJ2-7; 10 bases are shared with TRBD1. Germline V gene sequence: CDR1 SNHLY, CDR2 FYNNEI. The CDR3 runs 14 residues. V gave up 6 bases and J gave up 6 bases; unmatched junction bases: 8. CDR3 residues: CASRGTGAGSEQYF. The DNA for the CDR3 is TGTGCCAGCAGGGGGACAGGGGCGGGTAGCGAGCAGTACTTC.

The chain carries TRBV10-2 and TRBJ1-1; D unresolved. This CDR3 region has 13 residues. Trimming shortened V by 4 bases and J by 5 bases, and 11 bases separated the two germline ends. The germline V gene has CDR1 WSHSY and CDR2 SAAADI. The CDR3 reads CASSAQGGTEAFF. The CDR3 DNA sequence: TGCGCCAGCAGTGCACAAGGAGGGACTGAAGCTTTCTTT.

The rearrangement links TRBV6-2 or TRBV6-3 to TRBJ1-5; D uncertain. Germline V gene sequence: CDR1 MNHEY, CDR2 SVGEGT. With 2 bases removed from V and 7 bases from J, the gap between germline ends came to 12 bases. The CDR3 runs 14 residues. This CDR3 is CASSYDVDGQPQHF. The CDR3 DNA is TGTGCCAGCAGTTACGATGTGGACGGCCAGCCCCAGCATTTT.